Listed below are T cell receptor beta chains from one sample, sequenced in a study of cytomegalovirus exposure and HLA in healthy donors. The data were produced by immunoSEQ multiplex PCR, yet TCRdb's version contains in-frame clones alone and is incomplete. The sample carries under 250,000 clones, about three quarters recorded once. The sequencing input was PBMCs. The receptors come from a male donor in good health and CMV-seronegative. Both conserved end residues are part of each CDR3. The D gene is left open where the match is weak. Some rows mark clone size as missing; the rest say once, few, many or name a class of expanded clone.

d_gene	abundance	v_gene	j_gene	CDR3aa	CDR3nt
NA	NA	TRBV29-1	TRBJ2-7	CSVGDTWTAYEQYF	TGCAGCGTTGGGGACACCTGGACTGCCTACGAGCAGTACTTC
NA	NA	TRBV7-3	TRBJ1-1	CASSFGGNTEAFF	TGTGCCAGCAGCTTCGGGGGTAACACTGAAGCTTTCTTT
TRBD2	NA	TRBV28	TRBJ2-1	CASSTPSGLTNEQFF	TGTGCCAGCAGCACACCTAGCGGCCTTACGAATGAGCAGTTCTTC
TRBD1	NA	TRBV28	TRBJ2-7	CASSLSRGETGVPSEQYF	TGTGCCAGCAGTTTATCTCGTGGGGAGACAGGGGTCCCCTCCGAGCAGTACTTC
NA	once	TRBV5-6	TRBJ2-2	CASKLNTGELFF	TGTGCCAGCAAGCTGAACACCGGGGAGCTGTTTTTT
NA	NA	TRBV27	TRBJ2-6	CASSLRTEHSGANVLTF	TGTGCCAGCAGTCTACGGACAGAGCACTCTGGGGCCAACGTCCTGACTTTC
TRBD2	NA	TRBV4-3	TRBJ2-7	CASSQSNIPGLAGGYEQYF	TGCGCCAGCAGCCAATCAAACATTCCGGGACTAGCGGGCGGATACGAGCAGTACTTC
NA	NA	TRBV6-6	TRBJ1-2	CASSPQAANYGYTF	TGTGCCAGCAGCCCCCAGGCCGCTAACTATGGCTACACCTTC
NA	NA	TRBV2	TRBJ2-7	CASSEVTGAGEQYF	TGTGCCAGCAGTGAAGTAACAGGGGCGGGAGAGCAGTACTTC
NA	NA	TRBV7-9	TRBJ2-2	CASSLSQGGELFF	TGTGCCAGCAGCTTATCCCAGGGCGGGGAGCTGTTTTTT
NA	NA	TRBV4-3	TRBJ2-7	CASSQGRTAYEQYF	TGCGCCAGCAGCCAAGGTAGGACAGCCTACGAGCAGTACTTC
TRBD1	NA	TRBV9	TRBJ2-3	CASSVAGTGRTDTQYF	TGTGCCAGCAGCGTAGCGGGGACAGGGAGAACAGATACGCAGTATTTT
NA	NA	TRBV15	TRBJ2-5	CATSRDPGPGAGETQYF	TGTGCCACCAGCAGAGACCCGGGACCAGGGGCAGGGGAGACCCAGTACTTC
TRBD2	few	TRBV5-1	TRBJ2-3	CASSNAIAGALADTQYF	TGCGCCAGCAGCAATGCGATAGCGGGGGCCCTCGCAGATACGCAGTATTTT
NA	few	TRBV6-6	TRBJ1-2	CASSSTGGPANYGYTF	TGTGCCAGCAGTTCCACGGGGGGTCCAGCTAACTATGGCTACACCTTC
TRBD1	NA	TRBV6-5	TRBJ2-7	CASSPPDRYEQYF	TGTGCCAGCAGTCCCCCGGACAGGTACGAGCAGTACTTC
TRBD1	NA	TRBV4-3	TRBJ2-7	CASSQEGLGQGAYEQYF	TGCGCCAGCAGCCAAGAGGGCCTTGGACAGGGGGCTTACGAGCAGTACTTC
TRBD1	few	TRBV2	TRBJ2-7	CASSVKSGTGDEQYF	TGTGCCAGCAGTGTCAAAAGCGGGACAGGGGACGAGCAGTACTTC
TRBD2	NA	TRBV18	TRBJ2-3	CASSPIAGGHRPDTQYF	TGTGCCAGCTCACCCATAGCGGGGGGACATAGACCAGATACGCAGTATTTT
TRBD2	NA	TRBV7-2	TRBJ2-3	CASTLAGGPGDTQYF	TGTGCCAGCACCTTAGCGGGAGGGCCGGGAGATACGCAGTATTTT
TRBD1	NA	TRBV6-1	TRBJ1-1	CASSEAQGVGRNTEAFF	TGTGCCAGCAGTGAAGCGCAGGGGGTTGGTAGGAACACTGAAGCTTTCTTT
NA	NA	TRBV5-5	TRBJ2-3	CASSFRGQASTDTQYF	TGTGCCAGCAGTTTTCGAGGGCAGGCGAGCACAGATACGCAGTATTTT